The present entry profiles one T cell receptor beta chain with its context. This record belongs to a study of blood T cell repertoires in COVID-19. Study-level information: Nucleic acid was either cDNA or gDNA, and it came from T cells, B-cell-depleted T cells, or PBMCs.

Sequencing used immunoSEQ multiplex PCR; TCRdb keeps in-frame clones, though not all of them. The sample lists tens of thousands of clones, over 65% seen once, with approximately 10% in the top ten. CDR3 size: 13 residues. Trimming cost V 4 bases and J 5 bases, with 8 bases left between them. Germline assignment: CDR1 KGHDR and CDR2 SFDVKD. The chain combines TRBV24-1 with TRBJ1-5; TRBD1 is a possible D gene (5 bases). The clonotype was recovered from a human donor in a cohort sampled during active COVID-19. Sequencing was performed on peripheral blood. The CDR3 nucleotides read TGTGCCACCAGTGAGCAGGGCTATCAGCCCCAGCATTTT. Translating gives CATSEQGYQPQHF.